This is a list of T cell receptor beta chains from one sample in a study of regulatory T cells in long-lasting Graves disease. TCRdb called the multiplex PCR reads again in MiXCR, with one record for every CDR3 protein. The sample has a few hundred thousand distinct CDR3 sequences; around a fifth are singletons. The sample in question was peripheral blood mononuclear cells (PBMCs), obtained when the disease was refractory, from a patient treated with antithyroid drugs. The receptors were sampled from a female donor with Graves disease. Both conserved end residues are part of each CDR3. The D gene is left open where the match is weak. Clone size is given for some rows only: seen once, a few or many times, or a class if the clone is expanded.

CDR3nt	CDR3aa	abundance	j_gene	d_gene	v_gene
TGCAGTGCTAGAGATGGACAGGGCTTGACCTACGAGCAGTACTTC	CSARDGQGLTYEQYF	-	TRBJ2-7	TRBD1	TRBV20-1
TGTGCCAGCAGCCGCAGGGGCATGAACACTGAAGCTTTCTTT	CASSRRGMNTEAFF	-	TRBJ1-1	-	TRBV14
TGCAGTGCTAAGGGTTTCGGCGGGAGTTTCTACGAGCAGTACTTC	CSAKGFGGSFYEQYF	-	TRBJ2-7	TRBD2	TRBV20-1
TGTGCCAGTAGTATGAAACAACCGAACACTGAAGCTTTCTTT	CASSMKQPNTEAFF	few	TRBJ1-1	-	TRBV19
TGTGCCAGCAGCCAAGAGGGTACCTATGGCTACACCTTC	CASSQEGTYGYTF	-	TRBJ1-2	-	TRBV3-1
TGTGCCACCAGCAGAGTAGGCGGTGGCAATCAGCCCCAGCATTTT	CATSRVGGGNQPQHF	few	TRBJ1-5	-	TRBV15
TGTGCCAGTAGTCAGGCCGGCCTAGGCGCTGAAGCTTTCTTT	CASSQAGLGAEAFF	-	TRBJ1-1	-	TRBV19
TGTGCCAGCAGTCCCGGACAGCTCATAGATACGCAGTATTTT	CASSPGQLIDTQYF	-	TRBJ2-3	-	TRBV12-3/TRBV12-4
TGTGCCAGCCTAAAACCAGGGTCGACCTACGAGCAGTACTTC	CASLKPGSTYEQYF	many	TRBJ2-7	-	TRBV6-1
TGCAGCGTGGTGAACCTGCGGGCTGAAGCTTTCTTT	CSVVNLRAEAFF	many	TRBJ1-1	-	TRBV29-1
TGTGCCAGCAGCCTTCGGACAGGGGGGAATGAAAAACTGTTTTTT	CASSLRTGGNEKLFF	many	TRBJ1-4	TRBD1	TRBV7-8
TGCAGTGCTAGAGTCGGGGGTCTTACCACAGATACGCAGTATTTT	CSARVGGLTTDTQYF	-	TRBJ2-3	-	TRBV20-1
TGTGCCAGCACGGGTGGCTTGAACACCGGGGAGCTGTTTTTT	CASTGGLNTGELFF	many	TRBJ2-2	-	TRBV28
TGTGCCAGCAGCGTCAGGGGGTGGCAAGAGACCCAGTACTTC	CASSVRGWQETQYF	-	TRBJ2-5	TRBD1	TRBV7-9
TGTGCCAGCAGTCGGACAGGGGGCGGTAACTATGGCTACACCTTC	CASSRTGGGNYGYTF	few	TRBJ1-2	TRBD1	TRBV6-1
TGTGCCAGCAGCCCTAGGGGGGGGCAGATCGGGGAGCTGTTTTTT	CASSPRGGQIGELFF	few	TRBJ2-2	-	TRBV9
TGTGCCAGCAGTTTATGGCTAGCGGGGGACTTCAATGAGCAGTTCTTC	CASSLWLAGDFNEQFF	-	TRBJ2-1	TRBD2	TRBV28
TGTGCCAGCAGCCCCCCGGGGGTCGGCAATCAGCCCCAGCATTTT	CASSPPGVGNQPQHF	few	TRBJ1-5	-	TRBV6-2/TRBV6-3
TGTGCCAGTATGGGTAATGAGGGCCTGAACACTGAAGCTTTCTTT	CASMGNEGLNTEAFF	few	TRBJ1-1	-	TRBV19
TGTGCCAGCAGCCCCGGGACAGGGGGCCTTGGCAATCAGCCCCAGCATTTT	CASSPGTGGLGNQPQHF	many	TRBJ1-5	TRBD1	TRBV7-2
TGTGCCAGCAGCTGGGGACAGGGTAGCAATCAGCCCCAGCATTTT	CASSWGQGSNQPQHF	many	TRBJ1-5	TRBD1	TRBV12-3/TRBV12-4
TGTGCCAGTAGTATTCAGGCGGGACAGGACGAGCAGTACTTC	CASSIQAGQDEQYF	few	TRBJ2-7	TRBD1	TRBV19
TGTGCCAGCAGCTTGATTCTAGCCAAAAACATTCAGTACTTC	CASSLILAKNIQYF	-	TRBJ2-4	-	TRBV5-5
TGTGCCAGCACTGGGACAGGGGGCGCCTACGAGCAGTACTTC	CASTGTGGAYEQYF	few	TRBJ2-7	TRBD1	TRBV6-1
TGTGCCAGCAGCACCGGACCCTCCTTCTCGCGGAACACTGAAGCTTTCTTT	CASSTGPSFSRNTEAFF	many	TRBJ1-1	-	TRBV7-2
TGTGCCAGCGCGACTTTCCTCACCGGGGAGCTGTTTTTT	CASATFLTGELFF	many	TRBJ2-2	-	TRBV12-3/TRBV12-4
TGTGCCAGCAGTTTATACGGGCAAGAAAACACTGAAGCTTTCTTT	CASSLYGQENTEAFF	many	TRBJ1-1	-	TRBV28
TGTGCCAGCAGCGCCGAAATGGGGGGAAAACTGTTTTTT	CASSAEMGGKLFF	few	TRBJ1-4	-	TRBV7-9
TGTGCCAGCAGCCAAGACGGGACTTGGAACACTGAAGCTTTCTTT	CASSQDGTWNTEAFF	few	TRBJ1-1	-	TRBV3-1
TGTGCCAGCAGCCAAGAAGTGACGGGCACTGAAGCTTTCTTT	CASSQEVTGTEAFF	many	TRBJ1-1	-	TRBV3-1
TGTGCCAGCAGCGTAGGGGGAGGGGGGACCTACGAGCAGTACTTC	CASSVGGGGTYEQYF	-	TRBJ2-7	-	TRBV9
TGTGCCAGCACCCAGGAGGTCTCTGGAAACACCATATATTTT	CASTQEVSGNTIYF	many	TRBJ1-3	-	TRBV6-1
TGTGCCAGCGGAAGACAGGGGCTGGGTCTCGGCAATCAGCCCCAGCATTTT	CASGRQGLGLGNQPQHF	many	TRBJ1-5	TRBD1	TRBV27
TGTGCCAGCTCAACCGGACAGGGGCGAGAGACCCAGTACTTC	CASSTGQGRETQYF	few	TRBJ2-5	TRBD1	TRBV18
TGTGCCAGCAGCCTCACCGGGACAAGGGGCTCTGGGGCCAACGTCCTGACTTTC	CASSLTGTRGSGANVLTF	-	TRBJ2-6	-	TRBV7-2
TGTGCCTGGAGTAGCACAGGCCTTCAGCCCCAGCATTTT	CAWSSTGLQPQHF	few	TRBJ1-5	-	TRBV30
TGTGCCATCAGTGAAGCCCTACAACTAGCGGGGACCTACGAGCAGTACTTC	CAISEALQLAGTYEQYF	-	TRBJ2-7	TRBD2	TRBV10-3
TGTGCCAGCTCACAAGGACAGAGTGATGGCTACACCTTC	CASSQGQSDGYTF	-	TRBJ1-2	-	TRBV18
TGTGCCAGCTCACCAGAGGTTGGAGAAGAGACCCAGTACTTC	CASSPEVGEETQYF	few	TRBJ2-5	-	TRBV18
TGCGCCAGCAGCCAAGAATCCGCGAACACTGAAGCTTTCTTT	CASSQESANTEAFF	many	TRBJ1-1	-	TRBV4-1
TGTGCCACTGATGTCCTAGGACAGGGAGGGGAGACCCAGTACTTC	CATDVLGQGGETQYF	many	TRBJ2-5	-	TRBV28
TGTGCCAGCAGTTTAATTAGGGGGGCCGAGCAGTACTTC	CASSLIRGAEQYF	many	TRBJ2-7	-	TRBV28
TGTGCCAGCAGTTGGACAGCGAGCTCCTACGAGCAGTACTTC	CASSWTASSYEQYF	few	TRBJ2-7	-	TRBV27
TGCAGCGTCCCCGGGAATACTGCCTGGGGCAAAAACATTCAGTACTTC	CSVPGNTAWGKNIQYF	-	TRBJ2-4	-	TRBV29-1
TGCGCCAGCACCCCAGCGGGGACAAACACCGGGGAGCTGTTTTTT	CASTPAGTNTGELFF	-	TRBJ2-2	-	TRBV4-1
TGTGCCAGCAGCTTGGGGATATCGGGACTGAATGAAAAACTGTTTTTT	CASSLGISGLNEKLFF	few	TRBJ1-4	-	TRBV11-2
TGTGCCAGCAGCTTAGGAGCCCGGGGACAGCCTAATGAAAAACTGTTTTTT	CASSLGARGQPNEKLFF	-	TRBJ1-4	TRBD1	TRBV5-6
TGTGCCAGCAAGATTCCTACTAGCGGTTACAATGAGCAGTTCTTC	CASKIPTSGYNEQFF	-	TRBJ2-1	TRBD2	TRBV28
TGTGCCACCAGTGATTCCATGAGGGCCGGCTACACCTTC	CATSDSMRAGYTF	many	TRBJ1-2	-	TRBV24-1
TGTGCCATCAAAAACAGTGCATACGAGCAGTACTTC	CAIKNSAYEQYF	many	TRBJ2-7	-	TRBV10-3
TGCAGTGCTAGCCCCCTCTCGACGGGAGCCCCAAATGAGCAGTTCTTC	CSASPLSTGAPNEQFF	many	TRBJ2-1	-	TRBV20-1
TGTGCCACCAGTGACCAGGACAGGGCTGAAGCTTCCTTT	CATSDQDRAEASF	few	TRBJ1-1	TRBD1	TRBV24-1
TGTGCCAGCAGCTTAGTCGGCAACTATAATTCACCCCTCCACTTT	CASSLVGNYNSPLHF	few	TRBJ1-6	-	TRBV7-8
TGTGCCAGCAGGTTTTCAGGGGTGGAGACCCAGTACTTC	CASRFSGVETQYF	many	TRBJ2-5	-	TRBV11-2
TGTGCCAGCAGTTGGATAGCGGGGGGGAACACCGGGGAGCTGTTTTTT	CASSWIAGGNTGELFF	many	TRBJ2-2	TRBD2	TRBV28
TGTGCCAGCAGCTTTTCAGGATTAGACTACAGGGGGCGCGGCTCTGGAAACACCATATATTTT	CASSFSGLDYRGRGSGNTIYF	few	TRBJ1-3	TRBD1	TRBV28
TGTGCCAGTAGGCCATCCGGGACAGAGAACACTGAAGCTTTCTTT	CASRPSGTENTEAFF	few	TRBJ1-1	TRBD1	TRBV19